This TCR beta chain was observed in a study of glioma-infiltrating T cells after dendritic cell vaccination. The CDR3 contains 16 residues. Blood PBMC samples: pre-vaccination, two weeks post third vaccination, and at tumor progression. This table comes from immunoSEQ multiplex PCR, and its TCRdb copy is limited to in-frame clones, with some not included. This table has roughly 38,000 clones, approximately 82% appearing once. The sample in question was blood, obtained before dendritic cell vaccination. This TCR derives from a human donor with glioblastoma. V and J are TRBV21-1 and TRBJ2-7; the table's D call TRBD2 went unverified against the DNA. TRBV21-1 is noted as a pseudogene. CDR3 nucleotides: TGTGCCAGCAGGTGTGGAATAGCTACACGTGTAGACGAGCAGTACTTC. Its translation is CASRCGIATRVDEQYF.